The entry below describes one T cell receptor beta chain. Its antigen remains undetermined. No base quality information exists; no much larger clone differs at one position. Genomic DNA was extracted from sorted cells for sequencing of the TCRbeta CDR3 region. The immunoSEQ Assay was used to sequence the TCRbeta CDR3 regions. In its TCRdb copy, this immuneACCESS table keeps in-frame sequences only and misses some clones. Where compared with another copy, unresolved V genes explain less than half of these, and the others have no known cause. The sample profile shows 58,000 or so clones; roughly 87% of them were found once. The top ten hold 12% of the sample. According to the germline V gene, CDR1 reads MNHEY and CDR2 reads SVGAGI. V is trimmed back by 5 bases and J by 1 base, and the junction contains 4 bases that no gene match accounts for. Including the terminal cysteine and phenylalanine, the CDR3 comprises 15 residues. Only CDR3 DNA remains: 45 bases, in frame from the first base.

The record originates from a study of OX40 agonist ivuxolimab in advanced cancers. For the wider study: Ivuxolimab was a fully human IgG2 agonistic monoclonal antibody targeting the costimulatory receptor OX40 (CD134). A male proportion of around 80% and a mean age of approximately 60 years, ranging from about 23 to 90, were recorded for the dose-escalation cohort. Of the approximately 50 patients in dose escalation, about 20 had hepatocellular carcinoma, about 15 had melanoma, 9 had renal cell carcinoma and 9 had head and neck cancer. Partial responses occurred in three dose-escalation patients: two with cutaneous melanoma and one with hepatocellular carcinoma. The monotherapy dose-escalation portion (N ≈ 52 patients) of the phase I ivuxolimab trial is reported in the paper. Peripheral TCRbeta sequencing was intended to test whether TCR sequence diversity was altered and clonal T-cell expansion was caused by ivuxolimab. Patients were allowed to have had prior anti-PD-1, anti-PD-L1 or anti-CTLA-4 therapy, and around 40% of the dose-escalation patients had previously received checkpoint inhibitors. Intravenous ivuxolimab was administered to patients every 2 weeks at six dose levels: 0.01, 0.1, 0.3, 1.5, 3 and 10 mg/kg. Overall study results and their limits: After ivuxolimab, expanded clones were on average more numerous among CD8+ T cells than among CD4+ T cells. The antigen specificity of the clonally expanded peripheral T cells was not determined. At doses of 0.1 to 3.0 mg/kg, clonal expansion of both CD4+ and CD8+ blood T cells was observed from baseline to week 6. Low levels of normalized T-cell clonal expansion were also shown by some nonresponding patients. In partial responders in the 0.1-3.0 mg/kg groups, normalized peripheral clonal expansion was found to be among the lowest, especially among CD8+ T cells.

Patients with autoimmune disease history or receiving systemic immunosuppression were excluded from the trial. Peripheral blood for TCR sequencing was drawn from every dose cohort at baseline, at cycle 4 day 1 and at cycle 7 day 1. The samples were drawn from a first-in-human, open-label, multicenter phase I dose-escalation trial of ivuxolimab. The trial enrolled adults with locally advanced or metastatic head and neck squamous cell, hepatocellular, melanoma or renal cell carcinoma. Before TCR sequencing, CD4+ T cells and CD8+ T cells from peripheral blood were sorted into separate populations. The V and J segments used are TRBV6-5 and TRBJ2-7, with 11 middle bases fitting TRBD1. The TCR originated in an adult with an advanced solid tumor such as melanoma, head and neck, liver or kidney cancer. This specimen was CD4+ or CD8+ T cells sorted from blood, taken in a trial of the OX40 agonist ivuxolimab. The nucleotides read TGTGCCAGCAGTCGCCGGGACAGGGGGTCCTACGAGCAGTACTTC. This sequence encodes CASSRRDRGSYEQYF.